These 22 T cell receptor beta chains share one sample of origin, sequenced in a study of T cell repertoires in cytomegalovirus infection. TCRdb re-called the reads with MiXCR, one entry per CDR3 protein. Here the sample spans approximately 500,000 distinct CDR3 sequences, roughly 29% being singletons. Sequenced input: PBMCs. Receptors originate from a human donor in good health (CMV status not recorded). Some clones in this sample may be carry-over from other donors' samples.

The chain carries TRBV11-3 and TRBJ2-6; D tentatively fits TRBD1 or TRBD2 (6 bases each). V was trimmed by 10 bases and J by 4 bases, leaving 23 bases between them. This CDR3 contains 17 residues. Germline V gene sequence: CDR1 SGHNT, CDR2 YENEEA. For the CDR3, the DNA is TGTGCCACCTTTTTACCTAGGGGGGATACCGGGGCCAACGTCCTGACTTTC. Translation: CATFLPRGDTGANVLTF.

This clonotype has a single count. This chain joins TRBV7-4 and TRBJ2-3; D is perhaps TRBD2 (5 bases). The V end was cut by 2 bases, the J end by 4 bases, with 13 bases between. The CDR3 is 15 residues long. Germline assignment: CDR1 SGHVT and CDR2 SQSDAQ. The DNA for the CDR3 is TGTGCCAGCAGCTTATCTAGCTCGGAGGCAGATACGCAGTATTTT. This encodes CASSLSSSEADTQYF.

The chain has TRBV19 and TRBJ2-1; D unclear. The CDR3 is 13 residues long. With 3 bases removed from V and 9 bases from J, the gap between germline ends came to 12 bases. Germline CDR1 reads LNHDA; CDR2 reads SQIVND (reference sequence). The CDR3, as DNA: TGTGCCAGTAGTATCCTAGTTTGGGGTGAGCAGTTCTTC. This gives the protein CASSILVWGEQFF.

The CDR3 protein is CASSLGTSGYTDTQYF. The CDR3 DNA is TGTGCCAGCAGCTTAGGGACTAGCGGGTACACAGATACGCAGTATTTT. The V call is TRBV7-2, the J call TRBJ2-3; TRBD2 matches 11 bases. With 1 base clipped from V and 2 bases from J, the junction kept 2 bases outside the gene matches. The length of the CDR3 is 16 residues. From germline, CDR1 is SGHTA and CDR2 FQGNSA.

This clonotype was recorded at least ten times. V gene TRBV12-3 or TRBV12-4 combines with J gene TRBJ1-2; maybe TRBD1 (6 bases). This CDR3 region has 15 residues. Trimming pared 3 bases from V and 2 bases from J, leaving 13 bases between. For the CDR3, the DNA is TGTGCCAGCAGTTTGATGGGGAGGGGGAACTATGGCTACACCTTC. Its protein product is CASSLMGRGNYGYTF.

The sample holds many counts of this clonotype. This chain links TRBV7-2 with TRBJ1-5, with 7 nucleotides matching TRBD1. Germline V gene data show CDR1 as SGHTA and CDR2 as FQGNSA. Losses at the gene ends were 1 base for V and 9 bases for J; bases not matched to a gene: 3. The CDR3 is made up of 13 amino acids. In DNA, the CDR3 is TGTGCCAGCAGCTTAGACAGGGGTCGGCCCCAGCATTTT. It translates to CASSLDRGRPQHF.

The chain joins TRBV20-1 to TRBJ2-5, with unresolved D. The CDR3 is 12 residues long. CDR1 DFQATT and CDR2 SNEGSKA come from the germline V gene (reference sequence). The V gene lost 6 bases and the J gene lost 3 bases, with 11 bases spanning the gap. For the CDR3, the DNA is TGCAGTGCCAAGAGATTTAAAGAGACCCAGTACTTC. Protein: CSAKRFKETQYF.

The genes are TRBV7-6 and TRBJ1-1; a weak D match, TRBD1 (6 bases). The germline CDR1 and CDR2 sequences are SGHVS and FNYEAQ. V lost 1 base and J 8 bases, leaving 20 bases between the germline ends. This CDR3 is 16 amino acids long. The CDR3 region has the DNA TGTGCCAGCAGCTTAGGCCAAACCGGGACAAATACCGAAGCTTTCTTT. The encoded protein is CASSLGQTGTNTEAFF.

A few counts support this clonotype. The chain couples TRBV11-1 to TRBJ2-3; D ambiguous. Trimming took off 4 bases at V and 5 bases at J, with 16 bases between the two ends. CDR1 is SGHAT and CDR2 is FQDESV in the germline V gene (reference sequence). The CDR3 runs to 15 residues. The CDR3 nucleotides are TGTGCCAGCAGCTCCACACTTAACTCGGGAGATACGCAGTATTTT. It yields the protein CASSSTLNSGDTQYF.

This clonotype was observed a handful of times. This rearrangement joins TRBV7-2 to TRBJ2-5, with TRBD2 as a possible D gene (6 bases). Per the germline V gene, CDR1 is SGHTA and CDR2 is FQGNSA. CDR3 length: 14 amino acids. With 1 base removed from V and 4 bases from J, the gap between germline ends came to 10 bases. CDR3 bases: TGTGCCAGCAGCTTAGACGGGGGTGTAGAGACCCAGTACTTC. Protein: CASSLDGGVETQYF.

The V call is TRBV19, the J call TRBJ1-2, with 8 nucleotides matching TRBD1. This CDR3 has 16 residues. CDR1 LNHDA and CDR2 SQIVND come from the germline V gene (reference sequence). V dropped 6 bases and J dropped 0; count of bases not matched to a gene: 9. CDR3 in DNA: TGTGCCAGTAGGGGCGGGACAGGTGCAACTAACTATGGCTACACCTTC. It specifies CASRGGTGATNYGYTF. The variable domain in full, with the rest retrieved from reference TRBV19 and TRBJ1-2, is DGGITQSPKYLFRKEGQNVTLSCEQNLNHDAMYWYRQDPGQGLRLIYYSQIVNDFQKGDIAEGYSVSREKKESFPLTVTSAQKNPTAFYLCASRGGTGATNYGYTFGSGTRLTVV.

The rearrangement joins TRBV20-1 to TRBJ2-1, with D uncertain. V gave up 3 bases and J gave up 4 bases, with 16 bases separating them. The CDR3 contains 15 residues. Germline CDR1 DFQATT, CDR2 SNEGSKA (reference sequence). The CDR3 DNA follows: TGCAGTGCTAGTATTCCCTCAGCCCCTTACAATGAGCAGTTCTTC. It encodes CSASIPSAPYNEQFF.

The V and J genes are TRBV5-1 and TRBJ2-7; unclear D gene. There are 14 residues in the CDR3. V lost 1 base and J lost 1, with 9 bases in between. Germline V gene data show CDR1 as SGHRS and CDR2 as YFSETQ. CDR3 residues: CASSLFGQSYEQYV. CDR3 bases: TGCGCCAGCAGCTTGTTCGGGCAGTCCTACGAGCAGTACGTC.

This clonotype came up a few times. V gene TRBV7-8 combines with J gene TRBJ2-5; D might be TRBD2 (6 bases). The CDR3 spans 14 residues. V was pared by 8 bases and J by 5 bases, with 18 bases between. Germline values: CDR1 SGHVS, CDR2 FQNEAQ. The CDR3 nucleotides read TGTGCCAGCTGCGGGCCCTGGGGGGAGGAGACCCAGTACTTC. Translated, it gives CASCGPWGEETQYF.

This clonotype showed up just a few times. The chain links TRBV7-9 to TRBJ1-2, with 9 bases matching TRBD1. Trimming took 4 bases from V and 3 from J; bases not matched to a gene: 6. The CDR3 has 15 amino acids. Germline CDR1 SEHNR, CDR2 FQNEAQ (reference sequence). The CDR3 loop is CASSSGTGYDYGYTF. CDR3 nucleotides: TGTGCCAGCAGCTCCGGGACAGGGTACGACTATGGCTACACCTTC.

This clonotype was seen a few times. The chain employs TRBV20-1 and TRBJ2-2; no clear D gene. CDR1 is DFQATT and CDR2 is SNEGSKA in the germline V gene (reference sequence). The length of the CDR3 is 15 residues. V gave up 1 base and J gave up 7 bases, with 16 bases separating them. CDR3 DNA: TGCAGTGCTAGAGGTAGCAATGTGGCGGACGGGGAGCTGTTTTTT. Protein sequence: CSARGSNVADGELFF.

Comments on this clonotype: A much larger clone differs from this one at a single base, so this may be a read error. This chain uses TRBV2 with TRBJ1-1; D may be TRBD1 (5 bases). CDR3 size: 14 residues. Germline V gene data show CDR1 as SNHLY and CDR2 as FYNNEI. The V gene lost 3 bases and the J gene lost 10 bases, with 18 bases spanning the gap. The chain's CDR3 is CASSDRAGMGRAFF. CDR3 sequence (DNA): TGTGCCAGCAGTGATCGGGCAGGGATGGGAAGAGCTTTCTTT. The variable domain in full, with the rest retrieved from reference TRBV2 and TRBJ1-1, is EPEVTQTPSHQVTQMGQEVILRCVPISNHLYFYWYRQILGQKVEFLVSFYNNEISEKSEIFDDQFSVERPDGSNFTLKIRSTKLEDSAMYFCASSDRAGMGRAFFGQGTRLTVV.

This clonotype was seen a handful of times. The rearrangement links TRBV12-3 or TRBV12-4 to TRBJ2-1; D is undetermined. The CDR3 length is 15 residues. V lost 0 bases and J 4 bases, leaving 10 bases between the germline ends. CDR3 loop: CASSLALLGYNEQFF. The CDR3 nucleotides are TGTGCCAGCAGTTTAGCGCTACTGGGTTACAATGAGCAGTTCTTC.

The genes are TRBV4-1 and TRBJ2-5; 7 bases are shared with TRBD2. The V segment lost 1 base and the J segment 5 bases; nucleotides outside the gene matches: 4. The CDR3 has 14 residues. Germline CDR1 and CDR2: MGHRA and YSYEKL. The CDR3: CASSQVALAETQYF. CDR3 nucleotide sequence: TGCGCCAGCAGCCAAGTAGCACTAGCGGAGACCCAGTACTTC.

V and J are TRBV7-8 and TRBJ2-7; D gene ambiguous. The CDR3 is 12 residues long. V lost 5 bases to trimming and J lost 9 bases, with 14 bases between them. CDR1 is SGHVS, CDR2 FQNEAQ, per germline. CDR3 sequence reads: CASSQDGWMQYV. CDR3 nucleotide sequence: TGTGCCAGCAGCCAAGATGGGTGGATGCAGTACGTC.

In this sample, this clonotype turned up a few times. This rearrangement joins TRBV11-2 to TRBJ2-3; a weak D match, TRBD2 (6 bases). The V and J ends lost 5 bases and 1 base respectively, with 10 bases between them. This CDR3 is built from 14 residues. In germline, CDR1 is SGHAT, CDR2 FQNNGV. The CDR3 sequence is CASSPCGGTDTQYF. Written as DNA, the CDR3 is TGTGCCAGCAGCCCCTGCGGGGGCACAGATACGCAGTATTTT.

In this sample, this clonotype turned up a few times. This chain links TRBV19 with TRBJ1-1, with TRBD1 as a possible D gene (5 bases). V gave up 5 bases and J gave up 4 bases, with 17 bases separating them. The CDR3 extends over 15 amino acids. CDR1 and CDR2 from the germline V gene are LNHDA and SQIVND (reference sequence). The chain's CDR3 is CASSPYRQSGTEAFF. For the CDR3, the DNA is TGTGCCAGTAGTCCGTATCGACAGAGCGGCACTGAAGCTTTCTTT.